These T cell receptor beta chains were read from a single sample in a study of shared T cell receptors in the human thymus. The assay was immunoSEQ multiplex PCR, and TCRdb's table has in-frame clones only and misses some. Of about 730,000 clones listed, approximately 85% were seen once; the top ten hold roughly 0.01%. This sample was shared with a second study, whose subject was human thymus T cells.

Sequenced: thymocytes. These receptors all come from a girl less than two years old with a congenital heart defect. Both conserved end residues are part of each CDR3. D genes are given only for firm matches. The size field is filled for only some rows; it gives once, few, many or a size class.

TRBD1	NA	TRBV7-6	TRBJ1-5	CASSSIPGTGPYSNQPQHF	TGTGCCAGCAGCTCCATACCGGGGACAGGGCCGTATAGCAATCAGCCCCAGCATTTT
NA	NA	TRBV5-4	TRBJ1-3	CASSLSPAGNTIYF	TGTGCCAGCAGCTTGTCCCCAGCTGGAAACACCATATATTTT
NA	once	TRBV6-5	TRBJ2-1	CASSYPEAPNNEQFF	TGTGCCAGCAGTTACCCGGAGGCGCCGAACAATGAGCAGTTCTTC
NA	NA	TRBV25-1	TRBJ2-7	CASKETEDEQYF	TGTGCCAGCAAAGAGACGGAGGACGAGCAGTACTTC
NA	NA	TRBV25-1	TRBJ2-5	CASTHGQQETQYF	TGTGCCAGCACGCATGGACAGCAAGAGACCCAGTACTTC
NA	NA	TRBV6-4	TRBJ2-2	CASSDSGGRGTGELFF	TGTGCCAGCAGTGACTCAGGGGGAAGGGGCACCGGGGAGCTGTTTTTT
TRBD2	NA	TRBV4-1	TRBJ2-5	CASSQGFIPLAGGYQETQYF	TGCGCCAGCAGCCAAGGTTTCATCCCTCTAGCGGGGGGGTACCAAGAGACCCAGTACTTC
NA	NA	TRBV27	TRBJ2-4	CASSFMEGPKNIQYF	TGTGCCAGCAGTTTTATGGAGGGCCCAAAAAACATTCAGTACTTC
NA	NA	TRBV5-1	TRBJ1-1	CASSSGTRNTEAFF	TGCGCCAGCAGCTCCGGGACAAGGAACACTGAAGCTTTCTTT
TRBD1	NA	TRBV6-6	TRBJ1-5	CASSQLRGNSNQPQHF	TGTGCCAGCAGTCAGCTCAGGGGGAATAGCAATCAGCCCCAGCATTTT
TRBD2	NA	TRBV7-3	TRBJ2-3	CASSPLPAGGIDTQYF	TGTGCCAGCAGCCCCCTTCCGGCGGGGGGGATTGATACGCAGTATTTT
TRBD1	NA	TRBV5-1	TRBJ2-1	CASSLILSREIKQGNNEQFF	TGCGCCAGCAGCTTGATACTTTCCAGGGAAATCAAACAGGGGAACAATGAGCAGTTCTTC
NA	NA	TRBV27	TRBJ2-7	CASSPTVLFTWEQYF	TGTGCCAGCAGTCCGACAGTACTTTTTACGTGGGAGCAGTACTTC
NA	NA	TRBV6-1	TRBJ2-5	CASSDRAKGRQETQYF	TGTGCCAGCAGTGACAGGGCGAAAGGTCGGCAAGAGACCCAGTACTTC
NA	NA	TRBV9	TRBJ1-3	CASSGPKGPGISGNTIYF	TGTGCCAGCAGCGGACCCAAAGGGCCGGGGATCTCTGGAAACACCATATATTTT
TRBD1	NA	TRBV2	TRBJ2-3	CASEGRDRVTDTQYF	TGTGCCAGCGAAGGCCGGGACAGGGTAACAGATACGCAGTATTTT
TRBD2	NA	TRBV9	TRBJ2-3	CASSVVASGGGPPEDTQYF	TGTGCCAGCAGCGTAGTGGCTAGCGGGGGGGGACCCCCAGAGGATACGCAGTATTTT
TRBD1	NA	TRBV6-5	TRBJ1-2	CASRPLTGLNYGYTF	TGTGCCAGCAGACCCCTGACAGGGCTGAACTATGGCTACACCTTC
NA	NA	TRBV5-1	TRBJ1-1	CASSGGVNTEAFF	TGCGCCAGCAGCGGGGGGGTTAACACTGAAGCTTTCTTT
NA	NA	TRBV25-1	TRBJ2-5	CASSKPGGAQETQYF	TGTGCCAGCAGCAAACCGGGCGGGGCCCAAGAGACCCAGTACTTC
TRBD1	once	TRBV10-2	TRBJ2-5	CASSETPGDRKREETQYF	TGCGCCAGCAGTGAGACTCCAGGGGACAGAAAGCGAGAAGAGACCCAGTACTTC
NA	NA	TRBV7-9	TRBJ2-3	CASSPGGGDKHTVTDTQYF	TGTGCCAGCAGCCCCGGAGGGGGGGATAAACATACCGTCACAGATACGCAGTATTTT
NA	NA	TRBV2	TRBJ2-1	CATKPVLGVPSYNEQFF	TGTGCCACCAAACCGGTGCTAGGTGTACCCTCCTACAATGAGCAGTTCTTC
NA	NA	TRBV11-2	TRBJ2-1	CASSLGVPGPPSSYNEQFF	TGTGCCAGCAGCTTAGGCGTTCCAGGGCCCCCAAGCTCCTACAATGAGCAGTTCTTC
NA	NA	TRBV30	TRBJ1-5	CAWSVRDAPTPQHF	TGTGCCTGGAGTGTACGCGATGCCCCTACGCCCCAGCATTTT
TRBD1	few	TRBV19	TRBJ2-7	CASSKRWDRAGEQYF	TGTGCCAGTAGTAAGAGATGGGACAGGGCCGGAGAGCAGTACTTC
TRBD2	NA	TRBV27	TRBJ2-1	CASSSPKGLAGNYNEQFF	TGTGCCAGCAGTTCCCCCAAAGGACTAGCGGGGAACTACAATGAGCAGTTCTTC
NA	few	TRBV27	TRBJ2-3	CASSSNNPRPVDTQYF	TGTGCCAGCAGTTCCAATAACCCTAGACCGGTTGATACGCAGTATTTT
NA	NA	TRBV6-1	TRBJ2-7	CASSLSGIYEQYF	TGTGCCAGCAGTTTATCAGGGATCTACGAGCAGTACTTC
TRBD1	NA	TRBV6-1	TRBJ2-7	CASSDRGVSYEQYF	TGTGCCAGCAGCGACAGGGGGGTATCCTACGAGCAGTACTTC
TRBD1	NA	TRBV16	TRBJ1-1	CASSQFADRANTEAFF	TGTGCCAGCAGCCAATTCGCGGACAGGGCCAACACTGAAGCTTTCTTT
NA	NA	TRBV15	TRBJ2-7	CATSRYRAEQYF	TGTGCCACCAGCAGATACCGAGCCGAGCAGTACTTC
TRBD1	NA	TRBV28	TRBJ1-6	CASRPTRTGPPSSYNSPLHF	TGTGCCAGCAGGCCTACTAGGACAGGCCCGCCTAGCTCCTATAATTCACCCCTCCACTTT
NA	NA	TRBV27	TRBJ2-5	CASSRDRFNETQYF	TGTGCCAGCAGTCGCGACAGGTTTAACGAGACCCAGTACTTC
NA	NA	TRBV11-2	TRBJ2-7	CASSLVWAGSEVHEQYF	TGTGCCAGCAGCTTAGTGTGGGCGGGGTCCGAAGTCCACGAGCAGTACTTC
NA	NA	TRBV5-1	TRBJ2-7	CASSWAGPSYEQYF	TGCGCCAGCAGCTGGGCAGGCCCTTCCTACGAGCAGTACTTC
NA	NA	TRBV5-1	TRBJ1-3	CASSLSDISGNTIYF	TGCGCCAGCAGCTTGAGTGACATCTCTGGAAACACCATATATTTT
NA	NA	TRBV6-1	TRBJ1-2	CASSESLWQGKAAGYTF	TGTGCCAGCAGTGAATCCCTGTGGCAGGGTAAGGCCGCTGGCTACACCTTC
NA	NA	TRBV7-9	TRBJ1-5	CASSETPSGGPHSNQPQHF	TGTGCCAGCAGCGAAACCCCATCAGGAGGGCCTCATAGCAATCAGCCCCAGCATTTT
NA	NA	TRBV9	TRBJ2-2	CASSVERNNTGELFF	TGTGCCAGCAGCGTAGAGCGGAATAACACCGGGGAGCTGTTTTTT
TRBD1	few	TRBV9	TRBJ1-1	CASSVDDRGSTEAFF	TGTGCCAGCAGCGTAGACGACAGGGGATCCACTGAAGCTTTCTTT
NA	NA	TRBV27	TRBJ1-1	CASRNRGTNTEAFF	TGTGCCAGCCGAAACCGGGGGACGAACACTGAAGCTTTCTTT
TRBD1	NA	TRBV25-1	TRBJ1-2	CASSEGGQGALGYGYTF	TGTGCCAGCAGTGAAGGTGGACAGGGGGCACTCGGCTATGGCTACACCTTC
NA	NA	TRBV14	TRBJ1-1	CASSQRGGTEAFF	TGTGCCAGCAGCCAAAGAGGGGGCACTGAAGCTTTCTTT
NA	NA	TRBV5-1	TRBJ2-2	CASSFAGRGNAGELFF	TGCGCCAGCAGCTTCGCGGGGCGGGGTAACGCCGGGGAGCTGTTTTTT
NA	NA	TRBV19	TRBJ1-5	CASSIGRAGQPQHF	TGTGCCAGTAGTATTGGCCGGGCGGGGCAGCCCCAGCATTTT
NA	NA	TRBV5-6	TRBJ1-3	CASSLAPMRKPGNTIYF	TGTGCCAGCAGCTTGGCTCCAATGCGGAAGCCTGGAAACACCATATATTTT
TRBD1	NA	TRBV4-1	TRBJ1-5	CASSQMDRANNQPQHF	TGCGCCAGCAGCCAAATGGACAGGGCGAACAATCAGCCCCAGCATTTT
TRBD1	NA	TRBV23-1	TRBJ2-4	CASSRVGTGPLIIAKNIQYF	TGCGCCAGCAGTCGAGTAGGGACAGGGCCCCTTATAATAGCCAAAAACATTCAGTACTTC
NA	NA	TRBV2	TRBJ2-4	CASSFLPSGPKNIQYF	TGTGCCAGCAGTTTCCTCCCCTCAGGCCCGAAAAACATTCAGTACTTC
TRBD1	NA	TRBV28	TRBJ2-7	CASRDRVYEQYF	TGTGCCAGCCGGGACAGGGTCTACGAGCAGTACTTC
NA	few	TRBV4-1	TRBJ1-3	CASSQRRGSGNTIYF	TGCGCCAGCAGCCAGAGAAGGGGCTCTGGAAACACCATATATTTT
TRBD2	NA	TRBV18	TRBJ2-3	CASSTNPGTSGTTLTDTQYF	TGTGCCAGCTCCACAAACCCCGGGACTAGCGGGACTACCTTGACAGATACGCAGTATTTT
NA	NA	TRBV9	TRBJ1-1	CASSVVHANDTEAFF	TGTGCCAGCAGCGTAGTCCACGCGAACGACACTGAAGCTTTCTTT
NA	NA	TRBV5-4	TRBJ1-1	CASRPRQENTEAFF	TGTGCCAGCAGACCCAGACAGGAGAACACTGAAGCTTTCTTT
NA	NA	TRBV7-6	TRBJ2-1	CASSFVGHRSYNEQFF	TGTGCCAGCAGCTTCGTGGGGCACCGCTCCTACAATGAGCAGTTCTTC